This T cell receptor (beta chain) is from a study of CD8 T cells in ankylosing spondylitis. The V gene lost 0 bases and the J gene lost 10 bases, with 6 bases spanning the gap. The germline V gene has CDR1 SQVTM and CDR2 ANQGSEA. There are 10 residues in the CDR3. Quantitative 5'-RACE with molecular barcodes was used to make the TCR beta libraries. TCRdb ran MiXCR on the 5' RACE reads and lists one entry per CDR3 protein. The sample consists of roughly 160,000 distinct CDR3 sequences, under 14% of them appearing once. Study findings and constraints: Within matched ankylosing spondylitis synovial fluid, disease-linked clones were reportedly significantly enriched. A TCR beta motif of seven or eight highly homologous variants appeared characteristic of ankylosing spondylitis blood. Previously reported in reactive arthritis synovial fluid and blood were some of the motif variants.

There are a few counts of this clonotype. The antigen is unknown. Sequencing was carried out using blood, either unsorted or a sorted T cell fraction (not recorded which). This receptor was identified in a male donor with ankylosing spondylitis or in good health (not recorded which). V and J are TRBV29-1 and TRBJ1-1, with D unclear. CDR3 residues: CSVEDRRAFF. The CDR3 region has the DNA TGCAGCGTTGAAGATAGGCGAGCTTTCTTT.